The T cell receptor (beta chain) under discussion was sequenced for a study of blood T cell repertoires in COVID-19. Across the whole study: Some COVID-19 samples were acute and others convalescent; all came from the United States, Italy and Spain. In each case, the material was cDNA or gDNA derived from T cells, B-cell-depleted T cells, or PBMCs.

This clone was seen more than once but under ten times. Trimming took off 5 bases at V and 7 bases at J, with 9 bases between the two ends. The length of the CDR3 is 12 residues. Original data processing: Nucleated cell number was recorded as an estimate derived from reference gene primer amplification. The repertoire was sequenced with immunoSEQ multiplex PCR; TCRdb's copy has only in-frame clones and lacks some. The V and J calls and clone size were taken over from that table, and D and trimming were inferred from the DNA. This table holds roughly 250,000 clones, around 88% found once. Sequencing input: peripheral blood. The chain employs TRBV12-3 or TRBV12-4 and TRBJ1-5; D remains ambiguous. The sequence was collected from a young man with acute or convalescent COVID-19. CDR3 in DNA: TGTGCCAGCAGTCCCTCGGGGCAGCCCCAGCATTTT. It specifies CASSPSGQPQHF.